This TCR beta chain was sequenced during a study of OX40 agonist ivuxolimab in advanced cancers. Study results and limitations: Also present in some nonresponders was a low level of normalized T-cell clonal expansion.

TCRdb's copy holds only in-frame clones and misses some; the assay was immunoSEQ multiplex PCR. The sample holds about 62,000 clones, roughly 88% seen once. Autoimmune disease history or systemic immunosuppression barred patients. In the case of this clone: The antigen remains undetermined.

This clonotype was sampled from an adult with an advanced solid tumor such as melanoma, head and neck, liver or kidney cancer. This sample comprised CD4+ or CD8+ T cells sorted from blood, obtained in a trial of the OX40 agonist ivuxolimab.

In DNA, the CDR3 is TGTGCCAGCAGCGCCGGACTATTCCAAGAGACCCAGTACTTC. This encodes CASSAGLFQETQYF. This chain links TRBV7-9 with TRBJ2-5; tentative D call: TRBD2 (6 bases). The ends were cut back, 5 bases at V and 1 base at J, with 11 bases in the middle. This CDR3 contains 14 residues. Germline assignment: CDR1 SEHNR and CDR2 FQNEAQ (reference sequence).